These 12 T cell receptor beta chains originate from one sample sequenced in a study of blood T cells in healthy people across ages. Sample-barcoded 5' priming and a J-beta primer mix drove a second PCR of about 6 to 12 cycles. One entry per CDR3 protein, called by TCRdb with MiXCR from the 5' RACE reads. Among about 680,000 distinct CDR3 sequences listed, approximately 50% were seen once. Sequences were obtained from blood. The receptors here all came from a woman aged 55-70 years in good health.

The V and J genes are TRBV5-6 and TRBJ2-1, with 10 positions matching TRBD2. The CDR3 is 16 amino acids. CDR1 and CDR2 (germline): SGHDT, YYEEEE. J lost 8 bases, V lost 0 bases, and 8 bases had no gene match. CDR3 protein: CASSLAASGSMYEQFF. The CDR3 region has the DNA TGTGCCAGCAGCTTGGCGGCTAGCGGGAGTATGTATGAGCAGTTCTTC.

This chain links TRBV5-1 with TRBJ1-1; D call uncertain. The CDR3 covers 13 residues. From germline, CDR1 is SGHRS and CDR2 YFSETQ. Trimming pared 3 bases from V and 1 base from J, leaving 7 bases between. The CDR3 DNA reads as TGCGCCAGCAGCTGGGCCGCGAACACTGAAGCTTTCTTT. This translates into CASSWAANTEAFF.

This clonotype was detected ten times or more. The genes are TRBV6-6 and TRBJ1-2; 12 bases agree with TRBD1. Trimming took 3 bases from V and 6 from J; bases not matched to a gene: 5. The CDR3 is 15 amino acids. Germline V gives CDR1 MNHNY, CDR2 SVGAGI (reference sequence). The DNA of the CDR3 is TGTGCCAGCAGTTATCGGGACAGGGGGCAAGATGGCTACACCTTC. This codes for CASSYRDRGQDGYTF.

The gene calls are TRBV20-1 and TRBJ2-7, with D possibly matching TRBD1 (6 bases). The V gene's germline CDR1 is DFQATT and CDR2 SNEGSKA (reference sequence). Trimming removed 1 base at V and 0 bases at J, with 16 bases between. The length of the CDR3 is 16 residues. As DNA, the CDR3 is TGCAGTGCTAGAGTCCCCTACAGGGTAAGCTCCTACGAGCAGTACTTC. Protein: CSARVPYRVSSYEQYF.

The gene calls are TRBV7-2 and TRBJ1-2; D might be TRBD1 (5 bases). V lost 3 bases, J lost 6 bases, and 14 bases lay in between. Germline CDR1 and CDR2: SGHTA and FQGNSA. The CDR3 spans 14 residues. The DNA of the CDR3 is TGTGCCAGCAGCTTGGTTTCAGGGTTGGATGGCTACACCTTC. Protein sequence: CASSLVSGLDGYTF.

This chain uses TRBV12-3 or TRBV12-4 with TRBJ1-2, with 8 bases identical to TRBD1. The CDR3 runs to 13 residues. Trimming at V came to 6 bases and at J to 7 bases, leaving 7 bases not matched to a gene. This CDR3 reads CASRADRGGGYTF. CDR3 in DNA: TGTGCCAGCAGGGCCGACAGGGGTGGTGGCTACACCTTC.

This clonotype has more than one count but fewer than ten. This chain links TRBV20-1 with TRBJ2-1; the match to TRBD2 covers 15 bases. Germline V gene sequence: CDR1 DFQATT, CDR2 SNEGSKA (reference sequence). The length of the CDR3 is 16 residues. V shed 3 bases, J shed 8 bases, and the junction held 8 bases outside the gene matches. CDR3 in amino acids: CSASPGLAGGRHEQFF. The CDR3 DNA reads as TGCAGTGCTAGTCCGGGACTAGCGGGAGGTCGCCATGAGCAGTTCTTC.

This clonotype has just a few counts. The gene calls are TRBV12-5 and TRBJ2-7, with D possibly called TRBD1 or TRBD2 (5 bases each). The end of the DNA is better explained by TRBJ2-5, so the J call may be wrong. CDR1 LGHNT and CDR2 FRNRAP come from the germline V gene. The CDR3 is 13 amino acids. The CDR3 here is CASGFFGTETQYF. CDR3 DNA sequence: TGTGCTAGTGGTTTTTTCGGGACGGAGACCCAGTACTTC.

CDR3: CASSLEQNSPLHF. The CDR3 DNA reads as TGTGCCAGCAGCTTAGAACAGAATTCACCCCTCCACTTT. The chain links TRBV7-8 to TRBJ1-6, with D uncertain. This CDR3 contains 13 residues. CDR1 and CDR2 from the germline V gene are SGHVS and FQNEAQ. The ends were cut back, 1 base at V and 7 bases at J, with 5 bases in the middle.

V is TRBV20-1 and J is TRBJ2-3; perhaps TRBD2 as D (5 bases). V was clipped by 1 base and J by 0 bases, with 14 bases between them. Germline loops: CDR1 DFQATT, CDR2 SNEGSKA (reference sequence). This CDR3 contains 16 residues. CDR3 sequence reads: CSARGGSDRSTDTQYF. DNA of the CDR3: TGCAGTGCTAGAGGCGGGTCGGATCGAAGCACAGATACGCAGTATTTT.

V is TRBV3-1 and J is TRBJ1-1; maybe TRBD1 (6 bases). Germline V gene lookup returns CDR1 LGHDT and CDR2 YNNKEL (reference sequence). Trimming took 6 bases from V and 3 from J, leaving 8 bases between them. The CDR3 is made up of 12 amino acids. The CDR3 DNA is TGTGCCAGCAGTCGACAGGACACTGAAGCTTTCTTT. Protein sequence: CASSRQDTEAFF.

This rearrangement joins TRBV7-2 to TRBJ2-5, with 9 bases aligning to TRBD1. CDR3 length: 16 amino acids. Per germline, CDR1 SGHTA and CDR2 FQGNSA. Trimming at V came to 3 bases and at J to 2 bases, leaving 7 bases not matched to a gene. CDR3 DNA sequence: TGTGCCAGCAGCTTGGGTTGGGACAGGGCACAAGAGACCCAGTACTTC. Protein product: CASSLGWDRAQETQYF.